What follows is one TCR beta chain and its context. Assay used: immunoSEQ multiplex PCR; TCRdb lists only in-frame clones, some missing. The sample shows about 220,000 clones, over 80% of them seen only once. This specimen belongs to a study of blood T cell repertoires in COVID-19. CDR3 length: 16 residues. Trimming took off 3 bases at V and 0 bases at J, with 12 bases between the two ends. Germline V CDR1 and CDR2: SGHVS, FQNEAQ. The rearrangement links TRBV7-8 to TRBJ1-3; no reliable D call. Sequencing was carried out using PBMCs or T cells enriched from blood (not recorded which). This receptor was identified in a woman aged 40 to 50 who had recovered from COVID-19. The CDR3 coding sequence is TGTGCCAGCAGCTTGTTCCGGGTTAGCTCTGGAAACACCATATATTTT. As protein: CASSLFRVSSGNTIYF.